The T cell receptor (beta chain) under discussion was sequenced for a study of post-analysis software for immune sequencing data (dated by TCRdb to 2015 to 2017). For the study in its entirety: Recorded disease courses included relapsing-remitting, secondary progressive and progressive-relapsing multiple sclerosis, with some patients lacking subtype annotation. The patient repertoires were compared against roughly 12 previously published healthy control repertoires obtained from donors aged roughly 6 to 28 years. A subset of samples was prepared in parallel using single-end sample barcoding, then pooled and co-amplified after Illumina adapter ligation.

TCR beta repertoires were profiled from peripheral blood of 10 to 15 young patients with multiple sclerosis to demonstrate the VDJtools post-analysis software. The multiple sclerosis patients were children and adolescents between about 6 and 16 years of age. Beyond this particular receptor, the publication reports: When samples were clustered directly using the F measure, samples prepared in the same batch co-clustered strongly, which prompted a batch-effect correction. Four to six TRBV segments, including TRBV5-6, TRBV5-1 and TRBV20-1, were significantly more frequent in patients than controls. The control group was slightly older than the multiple sclerosis patient group. Normalized Chao1 diversity was significantly lower in multiple sclerosis patients than controls, suggesting substantial peripheral T-cell clonal expansion.

This clonotype showed up many times. The antigen it recognizes is unknown. No quality values exist for individual bases; no much larger clone is one base distant. V lost 8 bases and J lost 2 bases; the stretch between them is 7 bases long. The germline V gene supplies CDR1 SQVTM and CDR2 ANQGSEA. Taken from cysteine to phenylalanine, the CDR3 has 11 residues. Just CDR3 DNA is preserved here, 33 bases in frame from base 1. Libraries were made using PCR. The instrument given in TCRdb is Illumina HiSeq 2500. To reduce PCR and sequencing biases, unique molecular identifiers were incorporated into the TCR beta cDNA libraries. About 500,000 cDNA molecules were obtained per 1 to 10 million input T cells, so each molecule approximated one T cell. The same protocol used for the earlier healthy control dataset was applied to prepare and sequence the patient libraries. Within a given batch, samples were prepared together, multiplexed and sequenced on the same HiSeq lane. From the authors' description of their analysis: Raw barcoded reads were processed with MIGEC, and single-read molecular identifier groups were discarded before consensus assembly and CDR3 extraction. VDJtools was used for post-analysis of the clonotype tables, with diversity normalized by down-sampling every dataset to the smallest sample size. In repertoire overlap clustering, CDR3 amino acid sequences, but not nucleotide sequences, were matched to correct batch-related cross-sample contamination. In TCRdb, the public reads were trimmed at Q25 with fastp and aligned with MiXCR, with productive beta chains retained. Identical CDR3 protein sequences are pooled into one entry, listed with their most common genes and DNA. The V and J calls were determined by TCRdb, not by the authors. This sample holds about 540,000 distinct CDR3 sequences; 30% to 40% were observed only once. Around 6% of the sample lies in the top ten.

Sequencing was performed on blood. The chain is assembled from TRBV29-1 and TRBJ2-1, with a tentative D call of TRBD1 or TRBD2, each matching 5 bases. This clonotype was obtained from a girl aged 2-17 years with multiple sclerosis. At the DNA level, the sequence is TGCAGCTGGGGGACCTACAATGAGCAGTTCTTC. This translates into CSWGTYNEQFF.